This TCR beta chain is from a study of technical replicates of blood from a handful of donors. This CDR3 has 16 amino acids. Germline assignment: CDR1 SGHTA and CDR2 FQGTGA. J was trimmed by 4 bases and V by 2 bases; bases with no gene match: 6. Profiling relied on immunoSEQ multiplex PCR, and the TCRdb table lists in-frame clones only, not all of them. The sample has tens of thousands of clones; roughly 94% are singletons. This clonotype was sampled from a human donor in good health. Source material: T cells isolated from PBMCs. The chain joins TRBV7-3 to TRBJ2-2, with 8 bases lining up with TRBD1. CDR3 sequence reads: CASSLRQGAITGELFF. DNA for the CDR3: TGTGCCAGCAGCTTACGCCAGGGGGCTATCACCGGGGAGCTGTTTTTT.